A single sample is the source of the 3 T cell receptor beta chains below, sequenced in a study of post-analysis software for immune sequencing data. Points from the study as a whole: There were a few TRBV segments more frequent in patients than controls, and TRBV5-6, TRBV5-1 and TRBV20-1 were among them.

Unique molecular identifiers were present in the TCR beta cDNA libraries. TCRdb called the PCR reads again in MiXCR, with one record for every CDR3 protein. This table holds roughly 400,000 distinct CDR3 sequences, more than 30% found once. Their antigens remain unidentified. The sample comprised blood. Source of these receptors: a girl aged 2-15 years with multiple sclerosis.

This clonotype was recorded once. The genes are TRBV7-9 and TRBJ2-1; no firm D call. The assigned J gene may be wrong: the sequence end matches TRBJ2-7 better. This CDR3 spans 13 amino acids. Germline CDR1 reads SEHNR; CDR2 reads FQNEAQ (reference sequence). For the CDR3, the DNA is TGTGCCAGCAGCTATGTAACGGCCCTCGAGCAGTACTTC. Protein product: CASSYVTALEQYF.

This clonotype was counted a few times. The chain has TRBV28 and TRBJ2-5; TRBD2 matches 9 bases. Germline V lookup: CDR1 MDHEN, CDR2 SYDVKM. The CDR3 is made up of 16 amino acids. With 0 bases clipped from V and 5 bases from J, the junction kept 7 bases outside the gene matches. CDR3 loop: CASSLWRAGGEETQYF. CDR3 in DNA: TGTGCCAGCAGTTTATGGCGAGCGGGGGGAGAGGAGACCCAGTACTTC.

This clonotype was detected a few times. The chain combines TRBV7-2 with TRBJ1-2; 7 nucleotides line up with TRBD1. The V and J ends lost 3 bases and 4 bases, in that order; junction bases with no gene match: 11. CDR3 length equals 16 residues. Germline CDR1 is SGHTA and CDR2 is FQGNSA. CDR3 residues: CASSLGQPPLGYGYTF. The CDR3 coding sequence is TGTGCCAGCAGCTTGGGACAGCCCCCTTTGGGCTATGGCTACACCTTC.